This entry features one T cell receptor (beta chain) sequence. This clonotype was counted ten times or more. No per-base quality is available; no much larger clone lies one base away. This sample was taken from a study of T cells after yellow fever vaccination (dated by TCRdb to the late 2010s). Study-wide context: Memory subsets (EM, EMRA, CM and Tscm) were sorted on a BD FACS Aria III using CD3, CD45RA, CCR7 and CD95 staining. Libraries from fractions with low cell numbers were prepared with the SMART-Seq v4 Ultra Low Input RNA kit. To follow T-cell clones before and after primary and booster YFV17D yellow fever vaccination, bulk TCR alpha and beta repertoires were sequenced over time. Two healthy male donors made up the cohort, one aged 18 to 30 years and the other aged 30 to 40 years. Blood was drawn at multiple timepoints before and after primary and secondary immunization, with bulk PBMC replicates and cell subsets isolated. Memory subsets were sorted on days 0, 15 and 45 and at 18 months after primary vaccination, and on days 0, 15 and 45 after the 30-year booster.

Interpreted using the paper, the treatment or condition label stands for: live attenuated yellow fever vaccine strain. A standard Ficoll-Paque protocol was used to isolate PBMCs from peripheral blood. For sorted memory subsets, RNA extraction was done with the RNeasy Micro Kit. TCR cDNA was synthesized by 5'RACE template switching, which introduced a universal primer site and unique molecular identifiers. cDNA synthesis was primed from both the TCR alpha and TCR beta constant segments. Library amplification used two PCR steps, and the second PCR step added sample barcodes and sequencing adapters. Libraries were sequenced on Illumina HiSeq 2500 (2x100 bp) or NovaSeq (2x150 bp). On the study's bioinformatics: Demultiplexing of reads and collapsing into UMI consensus sequences were performed with MIGEC, and V(D)J alignment was carried out with MiXCR. Using edgeR on replicate PBMC samples, clonotypes were called vaccine-responding if FDR was below 0.01 and the log2 fold change was above 5 up to day 15. Each bulk clonotype received a CD4 or CD8 identity based on whether the sequenced CD4 or CD8 repertoire contained that clonotype at higher abundance. To estimate how each clone was distributed across memory phenotypes, clonotype frequencies in memory subsets were weighted by the numbers of FACS-sorted cells. The public reads were run again by TCRdb, first through fastp at Q25 and then through MiXCR, and only productive beta chains were kept. When rows share a CDR3 protein, they turn into one entry using the most common DNA and genes. The V and J calls come from TCRdb's annotation, not from the publication. The sample table holds 10,000 to 11,000 distinct CDR3 sequences, of which 4% to 5.5% were seen once. Of the sample, roughly 1.6% is held by the ten largest clones.

What the work shows at the level of the full study, not this receptor alone: A small fraction of clonotypes showed up in both the CD4 and CD8 compartments, probably as a result of convergent recombination. Because the study included only two donors, the extent to which the findings can be generalized is limited. After the booster, most of the clones that had expanded following primary vaccination were detected again (96% of CD4 and around 87% of CD8), which suggests that memory was broadly maintained. On day 0, almost all vaccine-responding clonotypes were below detection in the sorted memory subsets. The secondary T-cell response was weaker than the primary response but faster, peaking on day 5 instead of day 15. Computational filtering was required because FACS-sorted repertoires could contain abundant contaminating clonotypes from the bulk population.

This sample comprised PBMCs, either bulk or a sorted T-cell subset (CD4+, CD8+, memory, or dextramer-sorted; not recorded which), obtained roughly 15 days after the first yellow fever vaccination. The source is a man aged 18 to 30 who received the YFV17D yellow fever vaccine.

The base sequence is TGTGCCAGCAGTTACCTAGCGGGGTCCTACAATGAGCAGTTCTTC. Translated, it reads CASSYLAGSYNEQFF. The sequence links TRBV5-4 to TRBJ2-1, with 9 bases aligning to TRBD2. The CDR3 starts with the cysteine, ends with the phenylalanine, and has 15 residues. Only CDR3 DNA remains: 45 bases, in frame from the first base. Trimming leaves V shorter by 5 bases and J shorter by 1 base, with the junction holding 4 bases beyond the gene matches. Via the germline V gene (reference sequence), CDR1 is SGHNT and CDR2 YYREEE.